These 24 T cell receptor beta chains came from one sample sequenced in a study of early T cells in non-severe SARS-CoV-2 infection. TCRdb passed the 5' RACE reads through MiXCR, listing each CDR3 protein once. This table holds about 81,000 distinct CDR3 sequences, 5% to 6.5% found once. Material: whole blood. The receptors stem from an adult who was a healthcare worker with PCR-confirmed SARS-CoV-2 infection or an uninfected control (not recorded which).

The chain combines TRBV20-1 with TRBJ2-7, with 8 bases aligning to TRBD2. V lost 1 base to trimming and J lost 3 bases; unmatched junction nucleotides: 2. Germline CDR1 reads DFQATT; CDR2 reads SNEGSKA (reference sequence). CDR3 length: 13 residues. CDR3: CSARVAGNYEQYF. The CDR3 coding sequence is TGCAGTGCTAGAGTAGCGGGAAACTACGAGCAGTACTTC.

This clonotype appeared many times. This rearrangement joins TRBV12-3 or TRBV12-4 to TRBJ2-1; D call uncertain. V gave up 7 bases and J gave up 3 bases, with 10 bases separating them. This CDR3 has 13 amino acids. This CDR3 reads CASTEANYNEQFF. The CDR3, as DNA: TGTGCCAGCACTGAGGCCAACTACAATGAGCAGTTCTTC.

This chain joins TRBV7-2 and TRBJ2-7, with 8 bases aligning to TRBD1. The germline V gene has CDR1 SGHTA and CDR2 FQGNSA. There are 13 residues in the CDR3. J was trimmed by 1 base and V by 8 bases; bases with no gene match: 4. The CDR3 reads CASGRDRSYEQYF. The CDR3 DNA reads as TGTGCCAGCGGACGGGACAGGTCCTACGAGCAGTACTTC.

This clonotype came up a few times. V gene TRBV7-2 combines with J gene TRBJ2-7; 7 bases fit TRBD1. The CDR3 is 14 amino acids. The germline CDR1 and CDR2 sequences are SGHTA and FQGNSA. Trimming took 4 bases from V and 1 from J; bases not matched to a gene: 4. The CDR3 is CASSSTGTSYEQYF. CDR3 in DNA: TGTGCCAGCAGCTCGACAGGGACATCCTACGAGCAGTACTTC.

The chain combines TRBV12-3 or TRBV12-4 with TRBJ2-7; D remains ambiguous. V lost 3 bases and J lost 0, with 9 bases in between. This CDR3 has 14 amino acids. CDR3 DNA: TGTGCCAGCAGTTTCGGTCTGAGCTCCTACGAGCAGTACTTC. Translation: CASSFGLSSYEQYF.

The chain combines TRBV5-1 with TRBJ2-4; D uncertain. V dropped 0 bases and J dropped 7 bases, with 11 bases sitting between them. The CDR3 runs to 14 residues. The germline gives CDR1 SGHRS, CDR2 YFSETQ. Here the CDR3 DNA reads TGCGCCAGCAGCTTGGATTTGGGGATGAACATTCAGTACTTC. This sequence encodes CASSLDLGMNIQYF.

Ten or more counts support this clonotype. The chain uses TRBV20-1 and TRBJ1-6, with 8 bases lining up with TRBD1. This CDR3 contains 13 residues. Unmatched junction bases numbered 7, after V lost 6 bases and J lost 9 bases. Looked up from germline, CDR1 is DFQATT and CDR2 is SNEGSKA (reference sequence). The CDR3, as DNA: TGCAGTGCAGAGGGACAGGCGGGTTCACCCCTCCACTTT. Translation gives CSAEGQAGSPLHF.

This clonotype was seen more than once but under ten times. V and J are TRBV30 and TRBJ1-6, with a tentative D call TRBD1 (5 bases). V was clipped by 3 bases and J by 4 bases, with 13 bases between them. The CDR3 runs 15 residues. Germline CDR1 and CDR2: GTSNPN and SVGIG (reference sequence). The chain's CDR3 is CAWRPSRTYNSPLHF. The CDR3 DNA follows: TGTGCCTGGAGACCAAGCCGGACATATAATTCACCCCTCCACTTT.

This rearrangement joins TRBV7-2 to TRBJ2-7; 8 bases match TRBD1. The CDR3 is made up of 15 amino acids. The germline CDR1 and CDR2 sequences are SGHTA and FQGNSA. V shed 5 bases and J 6 bases; nucleotides not matched to a gene: 12. The CDR3 loop reads CASSRDQGQGSEQYF. CDR3 DNA sequence: TGTGCCAGCAGCCGAGACCAAGGACAGGGTTCCGAGCAGTACTTC.

Ten or more counts support this clonotype. The chain carries TRBV13 and TRBJ2-2; D remains unclear. V gave up 3 bases and J gave up 6 bases, with 11 bases separating them. The CDR3 extends over 14 amino acids. Germline loops: CDR1 PRHDT, CDR2 FYEKMQ (reference sequence). CDR3 in DNA: TGTGCCAGCAGCTTTTCGATTGTCGCCGGGGAGCTGTTTTTT. It encodes CASSFSIVAGELFF.

This clonotype has just a few counts. V usage is TRBV7-2 and J usage is TRBJ2-1; the D is unclear. From germline, CDR1 is SGHTA and CDR2 FQGNSA. The CDR3 has 11 amino acids. V dropped 3 bases and J dropped 8 bases, with 5 bases sitting between them. Written as DNA, the CDR3 is TGTGCCAGCAGCTTTGGAGATGAGCAGTTCTTC. It codes for CASSFGDEQFF.

This clonotype came up many times. The J gene is TRBJ2-5, the V gene TRBV12-3 or TRBV12-4; D gene ambiguous. V lost 6 bases to trimming and J lost 4 bases, with 6 bases between them. The CDR3 extends over 11 amino acids. CDR3: CASSRTETQYF. For the CDR3, the DNA is TGTGCCAGCAGCCGAACAGAGACCCAGTACTTC.

This clonotype was found a few times. This sequence joins TRBV3-2 and TRBJ2-7; no DNA check was done on the table's D call, TRBD2. TRBV3-2 is a known pseudogene. The CDR3 totals 14 residues. CDR3 coding DNA: TGTGCCAACCAGCCGCTAGCGGACTCCTACGAGCAGTACTTC. It encodes CANQPLADSYEQYF.

This clonotype was seen at least ten times. V gene TRBV7-8 combines with J gene TRBJ2-1; TRBD2 matches at 14 bases. Germline V gene lookup returns CDR1 SGHVS and CDR2 FQNEAQ. The CDR3 sequence is 22 residues long. Trimming at V came to 2 bases and at J to 4 bases, leaving 19 bases not matched to a gene. Here the CDR3 DNA reads TGTGCCAGCAGCTTAATACCACCGGGACTAGCGGGAGTCCGTGAACAATACAATGAGCAGTTCTTC. Translating it yields CASSLIPPGLAGVREQYNEQFF.

There are a few counts of this clonotype. The gene calls are TRBV4-1 and TRBJ2-7, with 8 bases matching TRBD1. The CDR3 covers 15 residues. V dropped 4 bases and J dropped 7; count of bases not matched to a gene: 12. Germline loops: CDR1 MGHRA, CDR2 YSYEKL. The CDR3 loop reads CASSPRQGPAGEQYF. The DNA for the CDR3 is TGCGCCAGCAGCCCCAGACAGGGGCCCGCGGGGGAGCAGTACTTC.

This chain links TRBV7-9 with TRBJ1-4, with D hard to call. CDR3 length equals 16 residues. CDR1 and CDR2 (germline): SEHNR, FQNEAQ (reference sequence). Trimming left V 2 bases short and J 8 bases short, with 18 bases between. The CDR3 DNA is TGTGCCAGCAGCTTACTTACGGGCTCGGGAGCGGAAAAACTGTTTTTT. It is translated as CASSLLTGSGAEKLFF.

For the CDR3, the DNA is TGTGCCAGCGGGTACACCGGGAAGGAGACCCAGTACTTC. It translates to CASGYTGKETQYF. V is TRBV6-6 and J is TRBJ2-5; TRBD2 might be the D (5 bases). The CDR3 covers 13 residues. V was cut by 8 bases and J by 5 bases, with 15 bases left in between. The germline gives CDR1 MNHNY, CDR2 SVGAGI (reference sequence).

This clonotype was observed at least ten times. The chain employs TRBV20-1 and TRBJ1-5; no firm D call. The germline V gene has CDR1 DFQATT and CDR2 SNEGSKA (reference sequence). V was shortened by 4 bases and J by 5 bases, with 12 bases between the two germline ends. The length of the CDR3 is 13 residues. In DNA form, the CDR3 reads TGCAGTGCTATAGTGGCGTCAGATCAGCCCCAGCATTTT. Its protein product is CSAIVASDQPQHF.

The genes are TRBV4-1 and TRBJ1-1, with D possibly TRBD1 on 5 matching bases. This CDR3 contains 16 residues. The germline gives CDR1 MGHRA, CDR2 YSYEKL. Trimming pared 2 bases from V and 3 bases from J, leaving 16 bases between. CDR3 residues: CASSQTGGGVHTEAFF. The CDR3 region has the DNA TGCGCCAGCAGCCAAACAGGAGGCGGGGTTCACACTGAAGCTTTCTTT.

This clonotype was recorded many times. V and J are TRBV20-1 and TRBJ2-1; possible D gene TRBD1, 6 bases. CDR1 and CDR2 (germline): DFQATT, SNEGSKA (reference sequence). CDR3 length: 12 residues. V lost 3 bases, J lost 8 bases, and 11 bases lay in between. CDR3 protein: CSASIQGYEQFF. CDR3 DNA: TGCAGTGCTAGCATACAGGGCTATGAGCAGTTCTTC.

This clonotype showed up many times. The J gene is TRBJ2-2, the V gene TRBV20-1, with D possibly being TRBD1 (6 bases). V lost 4 bases and J 2 bases, leaving 20 bases between the germline ends. The CDR3 is made up of 17 amino acids. The V gene's germline CDR1 is DFQATT and CDR2 SNEGSKA (reference sequence). The CDR3 loop is CSANAIAAGVNTGELFF. CDR3 DNA sequence: TGCAGTGCTAACGCCATCGCGGCAGGGGTAAACACCGGGGAGCTGTTTTTT.

This clonotype was picked up many times. Here the CDR3 reads CSASPAEGTNYEQYF. The CDR3 DNA follows: TGCAGTGCTAGCCCAGCCGAGGGAACCAACTACGAGCAGTACTTC. The chain uses TRBV20-1 and TRBJ2-7; maybe TRBD2 (5 bases). Germline CDR1 DFQATT, CDR2 SNEGSKA (reference sequence). The V end was cut by 3 bases, the J end by 3 bases, with 18 bases between. The CDR3 has 15 amino acids.

In its sample, this clonotype was seen many times. This sequence joins TRBV18 and TRBJ1-1, with a possible D match to TRBD1 (6 bases). The CDR3 has 13 residues. Looked up from germline, CDR1 is KGHSH and CDR2 is LQKENI. The V gene lost 3 bases and the J gene lost 1 base, with 6 bases spanning the gap. CDR3 coding DNA: TGTGCCAGCTCACCGGGACAGAACACTGAAGCTTTCTTT. This gives the protein CASSPGQNTEAFF.

This clonotype showed up many times. The rearrangement joins TRBV6-2 or TRBV6-3 to TRBJ2-5; no definite D call. Between the trimmed V and J ends, which lost 0 bases and 0 bases, there was a span of 5 bases. Looked up from germline, CDR1 is MNHEY and CDR2 is SVGEGT. The CDR3 consists of 14 residues. The CDR3 is CASSYSHNQETQYF. CDR3 sequence (DNA): TGTGCCAGCAGTTACTCCCACAACCAAGAGACCCAGTACTTC.